The 15 T cell receptor beta chains below were found in one sample sequenced in a study of identifying expanded T cells in peripheral blood. Some clones are missing from TCRdb's copy, which holds only in-frame ones; the method was immunoSEQ multiplex PCR. The repertoire holds more than 85,000 clones, with approximately 88% as singletons. Sequencing was carried out using blood. The receptors derive from a person between 18 and 75 years old in good health.

The rearrangement joins TRBV7-2 to TRBJ2-7; TRBD2 matches 8 bases. Trimming removed 4 bases from V and 3 bases from J; junction bases left unmatched: 5. The CDR3 consists of 14 residues. CDR1 and CDR2 from the germline V gene are SGHTA and FQGNSA. The CDR3 sequence is CASSSSGGFYEQYF. The CDR3 nucleotides are TGTGCCAGCAGCTCCAGCGGGGGTTTCTACGAGCAGTACTTC.

The chain couples TRBV18 to TRBJ1-1; D gene ambiguous. The ends were cut back, 1 base at V and 0 bases at J, with 6 bases in the middle. The V gene's germline CDR1 is KGHSH and CDR2 LQKENI. The CDR3 is 14 amino acids. The CDR3 DNA sequence: TGTGCCAGCTCACCACATTCCATGAACACTGAAGCTTTCTTT. Translation gives CASSPHSMNTEAFF.

The chain has TRBV5-6 and TRBJ1-4; D unclear. The CDR3 totals 14 residues. CDR1 and CDR2 (germline): SGHDT, YYEEEE. V lost 4 bases, J lost 8 bases, and 15 bases lay in between. The CDR3 sequence is CASSRSGLGEKLFF. As DNA, the CDR3 is TGTGCCAGCAGCCGGTCCGGCTTGGGAGAAAAACTGTTTTTT.

The V gene is TRBV19, the J gene TRBJ2-3; D is perhaps TRBD1 (6 bases). CDR1 and CDR2 (germline): LNHDA, SQIVND (reference sequence). The CDR3 is made up of 14 amino acids. Between the trimmed V and J ends, which lost 6 bases and 0 bases, there was a span of 10 bases. CDR3 bases: TGTGCCAGTAGCCATACAGGGAGCACAGATACGCAGTATTTT. Protein sequence: CASSHTGSTDTQYF.

The J gene is TRBJ2-1, the V gene TRBV18, with D perhaps matching TRBD1 or TRBD2 (8 bases each). The germline gives CDR1 KGHSH, CDR2 LQKENI. Deletions cut 1 base from V and 8 bases from J, with 15 bases between. This CDR3 contains 15 residues. The CDR3 nucleotides read TGTGCCAGCTCACCACGGACAGGGCGGGAGGATGAGCAGTTCTTC. It yields the protein CASSPRTGREDEQFF.

This chain connects TRBV29-1 to TRBJ2-1; 13 nucleotides line up with TRBD2. With 6 bases clipped from V and 0 bases from J, the junction kept 5 bases outside the gene matches. Per germline, CDR1 SQVTM and CDR2 ANQGSEA. There are 16 residues in the CDR3. The CDR3 DNA sequence: TGCAGCGTCGGGACTAGCGGGGTTAACTCCTACAATGAGCAGTTCTTC. Translating it yields CSVGTSGVNSYNEQFF.

This chain connects TRBV9 to TRBJ2-5; 8 nucleotides line up with TRBD2. Germline CDR1 SGDLS, CDR2 YYNGEE. The CDR3 has 16 residues. V shed 0 bases, J shed 0 bases, and the junction held 4 bases outside the gene matches. For the CDR3, the DNA is TGTGCCAGCAGCGTAGGTGGCGGGGGGTACCAAGAGACCCAGTACTTC. Translation: CASSVGGGGYQETQYF.

Regarding this clone: This specimen includes other DNA sequences encoding the same CDR3. This chain uses TRBV9 with TRBJ1-4; no clear D gene. CDR3 size: 15 residues. Trimming cost V 3 bases and J 0 bases, with 9 bases left between them. Germline V gives CDR1 SGDLS, CDR2 YYNGEE. The CDR3, as DNA: TGTGCCAGCAGCGAGGCTGCCGCAACTAATGAAAAACTGTTTTTT. Translated: CASSEAAATNEKLFF.

The chain recombines TRBV11-1 with TRBJ1-3; D gene uncertain. This CDR3 is 15 amino acids long. Between the trimmed V and J ends, which lost 6 bases and 0 bases, there was a span of 12 bases. Germline V gene sequence: CDR1 SGHAT, CDR2 FQDESV (reference sequence). The DNA of the CDR3 is TGTGCCAGCAGTCAAGGACCGTCCTCTGGAAACACCATATATTTT. Its protein product is CASSQGPSSGNTIYF. Looking up the rest from reference TRBV11-1 and TRBJ1-3 gives the full variable domain: EAEVAQSPRYKITEKSQAVAFWCDPISGHATLYWYRQILGQGPELLVQFQDESVVDDSQLPKDRFSAERLKGVDSTLKIQPAELGDSAMYLCASSQGPSSGNTIYFGEGSWLTVV.

The chain uses TRBV5-4 and TRBJ2-1, with 10 bases lining up with TRBD2. Germline CDR1 reads SGHNT; CDR2 reads YYREEE (reference sequence). Trimming at V came to 3 bases and at J to 1 base, leaving 4 bases not matched to a gene. There are 16 residues in the CDR3. CDR3 nucleotides: TGTGCCAGCAGCTCGTCTAGCGGGAGTTCCTACAATGAGCAGTTCTTC. Translated, it gives CASSSSSGSSYNEQFF.

The J gene is TRBJ1-2, the V gene TRBV6-5, with D hard to call. V was clipped by 2 bases and J by 8 bases, with 15 bases between them. Germline V gene lookup returns CDR1 MNHEY and CDR2 SVGAGI. The CDR3 has 14 residues. The CDR3 DNA is TGTGCCAGCAGTTACGCGGTAATCGGATACGGCTACACCTTC. Protein: CASSYAVIGYGYTF.

J is TRBJ1-2 and V is TRBV11-2; unclear D gene. The CDR3 runs to 13 residues. Between the trimmed V and J ends, which lost 2 bases and 5 bases, there was a span of 9 bases. Germline CDR1 reads SGHAT; CDR2 reads FQNNGV. In DNA, the CDR3 is TGTGCCAGCAGCTTATTTAACACGTATGGCTACACCTTC. Amino acids: CASSLFNTYGYTF.

The rearrangement links TRBV29-1 to TRBJ1-4; maybe TRBD1 (5 bases). The V gene lost 7 bases and the J gene lost 2 bases, with 14 bases spanning the gap. The CDR3 consists of 14 residues. Germline V gene lookup returns CDR1 SQVTM and CDR2 ANQGSEA. In DNA form, the CDR3 reads TGCAGCGCCCTAGAGGGACTTACTAATGAAAAACTGTTTTTT. Protein product: CSALEGLTNEKLFF.

The rearrangement joins TRBV29-1 to TRBJ1-5; D might be TRBD1 (6 bases). From germline, CDR1 is SQVTM and CDR2 ANQGSEA. The CDR3 extends over 14 amino acids. V lost 2 bases, J lost 6 bases, and 14 bases lay in between. CDR3 loop: CSVETGIGGQPQHF. The CDR3 nucleotides are TGCAGCGTTGAAACAGGGATCGGGGGTCAGCCCCAGCATTTT.

This clone was seen a few times. V and J are TRBV7-9 and TRBJ2-2, with D possibly being TRBD1 or TRBD2 (5 bases each). V was clipped by 4 bases and J by 5 bases, with 11 bases between them. Germline V gene data show CDR1 as SEHNR and CDR2 as FQNEAQ (reference sequence). The CDR3 has 14 residues. The CDR3 reads CASSSREITGELFF. As DNA, the CDR3 is TGTGCCAGCAGCTCCAGGGAGATTACCGGGGAGCTGTTTTTT.